Sequencing of this T cell receptor beta chain was carried out in a study of cytotoxic CD8 clonotypes in ibrutinib-treated CLL. Study at large: Among responders, roughly 24 were partial and 2 complete; after median roughly 72 months, about 15 stayed remitted and some 12 progressed.

The V and J ends lost 3 bases and 6 bases respectively, with 5 bases between them. CDR1 is MNHEY, CDR2 SVGAGI, per germline. This CDR3 has 11 residues. Produced via immunoSEQ multiplex PCR; TCRdb's table is partial and in-frame only. The sample holds about 130,000 clones; 80% to 90% are singletons and the top ten take about 3.3%. V gene TRBV6-5 combines with J gene TRBJ2-5; D unresolved. This TCR was recovered from a human donor with chronic lymphocytic leukemia. Sequencing was performed on PBMCs, taken after 24 months of ibrutinib treatment. The CDR3 DNA reads TGTGCCAGCAGTTATATGAAGACCCAGTACTTC. Its translation is CASSYMKTQYF.